This T cell receptor beta chain originates from a study of siplizumab effects on memory and regulatory T cells. About this clone itself: Its antigen is not known.

Per individual sample, about 97,000 TCR templates were assayed. Using immunoSEQ multiplex PCR, the repertoire was profiled, and TCRdb retains in-frame clones only, with some absent. Here the sample spans 90,000 to 110,000 clones, about 93% being singletons. This CDR3 spans 17 amino acids. Germline V gene lookup returns CDR1 SGHNT and CDR2 YYREEE (reference sequence). Trimming removed 4 bases from V and 2 bases from J, with 18 bases in between. Broader study findings: Alloreactive sequences from unstimulated CD4+ memory cells fell significantly with siplizumab. Alloreactive CD4+ clones that could be mapped were on average around 70% Treg-derived with siplizumab, against roughly 25% in controls. Contribution to the alloresponse seemed major for naive T cells, which also seemed more diverse than memory cells.

The V and J genes are TRBV5-4 and TRBJ2-2; D may be TRBD1 or TRBD2 (6 bases each). The sample was CD4+ T cells sorted from blood. This clonotype originated in a human donor in good health. CDR3 region: CASSRGAAGVNTGELFF. CDR3 DNA: TGTGCCAGCAGCAGGGGGGCAGCGGGCGTCAACACCGGGGAGCTGTTTTTT.